These 28 T cell receptor beta chains originate from one sample sequenced in a study of control samples from healthy donors and cancer patients. Assay: immunoSEQ multiplex PCR; the TCRdb copy retains only in-frame clones and omits some. The sample records approximately 46,000 clones, around nine tenths being singletons. Material for sequencing was PBMCs. These receptors originate from a man under 40 with colorectal cancer.

This rearrangement joins TRBV11-3 to TRBJ2-3; 7 bases map to TRBD2. This CDR3 comprises 16 residues. Germline trimming cut 5 bases from V and 3 bases from J; bases unmatched to any gene: 11. Germline loops: CDR1 SGHNT, CDR2 YENEEA. CDR3 loop: CASSRGPSGSTDTQYF. CDR3 in DNA: TGTGCCAGCAGCCGGGGCCCTAGCGGTTCAACAGATACGCAGTATTTT.

The V and J genes are TRBV7-9 and TRBJ2-6, with no clear D. Germline V lookup: CDR1 SEHNR, CDR2 FQNEAQ (reference sequence). This CDR3 region has 15 residues. With 3 bases removed from V and 0 bases from J, the gap between germline ends came to 6 bases. The CDR3 nucleotides read TGTGCCAGCAGCTTCTCGACCTCTGGGGCCAACGTCCTGACTTTC. It specifies CASSFSTSGANVLTF.

The chain joins TRBV6-2 or TRBV6-3 to TRBJ2-5; 13 nucleotides line up with TRBD2. V was clipped by 5 bases and J by 0 bases; unmatched bases: 3. This CDR3 region has 16 residues. CDR1 and CDR2 (germline): MNHEY, SVGEGT. The CDR3 loop reads CASSLGLAGDQETQYF. The CDR3 bases are TGTGCCAGCAGTCTTGGACTAGCGGGGGACCAAGAGACCCAGTACTTC.

The rearrangement uses TRBV5-1 and TRBJ2-2; TRBD2 matches 10 bases. With 0 bases clipped from V and 3 bases from J, the junction kept 2 bases outside the gene matches. The CDR3 length is 16 residues. Per germline, CDR1 SGHRS and CDR2 YFSETQ. CDR3 residues: CASSLVLAGDTGELFF. The CDR3 region has the DNA TGCGCCAGCAGCTTGGTGCTAGCGGGGGACACCGGGGAGCTGTTTTTT.

This chain connects TRBV2 to TRBJ2-5; D perhaps matches TRBD2 (5 bases). This CDR3 has 11 amino acids. Germline values: CDR1 SNHLY, CDR2 FYNNEI. Deletions cut 10 bases from V and 7 bases from J, with 13 bases between. The CDR3 DNA reads TGTGCCATTGGAGGAGAGGCGACCCAGTACTTC. Translated: CAIGGEATQYF. The full variable domain, completed using reference TRBV2 and TRBJ2-5, is EPEVTQTPSHQVTQMGQEVILRCVPISNHLYFYWYRQILGQKVEFLVSFYNNEISEKSEIFDDQFSVERPDGSNFTLKIRSTKLEDSAMYFCAIGGEATQYFGPGTRLLVL.

This chain links TRBV12-3 or TRBV12-4 with TRBJ2-3; possibly TRBD2 for D (5 bases). Trimming left V 7 bases short and J 4 bases short, with 12 bases between. The CDR3 has 13 amino acids. The CDR3 DNA reads as TGTGCCAGCATGTTCGGGGAAGCAGATACGCAGTATTTT. Protein: CASMFGEADTQYF.

This chain joins TRBV7-2 and TRBJ1-4; no clear D. Germline assignment: CDR1 SGHTA and CDR2 FQGNSA. The CDR3 has 12 amino acids. Trimming removed 5 bases from V and 8 bases from J, with 9 bases in between. DNA for the CDR3: TGTGCCAGCAGCCCTGAAAGGGAAAAACTGTTTTTT. Amino acids: CASSPEREKLFF.

This chain uses TRBV5-1 with TRBJ2-1, with a tentative D call TRBD1 (5 bases). The CDR3 length is 16 residues. Germline V gene data show CDR1 as SGHRS and CDR2 as YFSETQ. V gave up 1 base and J gave up 0 bases, with 11 bases separating them. The CDR3 sequence is CASSLRGASSYNEQFF. CDR3 sequence (DNA): TGCGCCAGCAGCTTGCGTGGGGCCAGCTCCTACAATGAGCAGTTCTTC.

The gene calls are TRBV27 and TRBJ2-3, with D unclear. V was trimmed by 5 bases and J by 4 bases, leaving 10 bases between them. Per germline, CDR1 MNHEY and CDR2 SMNVEV (reference sequence). The CDR3 is 13 residues long. CDR3 sequence (DNA): TGTGCCAGCAGTCCATGGACCCCAGATACGCAGTATTTT. As protein: CASSPWTPDTQYF.

The chain carries TRBV6-5 and TRBJ1-6; D call uncertain. The CDR3 contains 14 residues. The V gene's germline CDR1 is MNHEY and CDR2 SVGAGI. Deletions cut 8 bases from V and 4 bases from J, with 12 bases between. CDR3 protein: CASSGGGYNSPLHF. The DNA of the CDR3 is TGTGCCAGCTCCGGAGGCGGATATAATTCACCCCTCCACTTT.

The rearrangement links TRBV14 to TRBJ2-3, with 9 bases fitting TRBD2. Germline trimming cut 5 bases from V and 2 bases from J; bases unmatched to any gene: 8. The CDR3 is made up of 16 amino acids. CDR1 is SGHDN and CDR2 is FVKESK in the germline V gene. CDR3 protein: CASSVLTSGLTDTQYF. The CDR3 DNA is TGTGCCAGCAGCGTCCTCACTAGCGGGCTCACAGATACGCAGTATTTT.

This clone turned up a few times. The chain uses TRBV12-3 or TRBV12-4 and TRBJ1-2; no clear D. V was shortened by 5 bases and J by 4 bases, with 11 bases between the two germline ends. The CDR3 spans 13 residues. For the CDR3, the DNA is TGTGCCAGCAGTCTCCGCGGACTCTATGGCTACACCTTC. Translating it yields CASSLRGLYGYTF.

The rearrangement joins TRBV18 to TRBJ1-5, with D unclear. V dropped 6 bases and J dropped 0 bases, with 6 bases sitting between them. The CDR3 length is 13 residues. Germline V gene data show CDR1 as KGHSH and CDR2 as LQKENI. CDR3 nucleotide sequence: TGTGCCAGCTCGGTCTATAGCAATCAGCCCCAGCATTTT. Protein: CASSVYSNQPQHF.

The chain has TRBV6-5 and TRBJ1-2; TRBD1 matches at 7 bases. CDR3 size: 15 residues. The V segment lost 0 bases and the J segment 8 bases; nucleotides outside the gene matches: 9. Germline V lookup: CDR1 MNHEY, CDR2 SVGAGI. The CDR3 nucleotides read TGTGCCAGCAGTTACTCGAGGAGGGGGCTCGGGGGCTACACCTTC. It codes for CASSYSRRGLGGYTF.

The chain couples TRBV21-1 to TRBJ1-5. TRBV21-1 is deemed a pseudogene. The CDR3 covers 16 residues. CDR3 sequence: CASSRVKGGLGQPQHF. CDR3 nucleotides: TGTGCCAGCAGCCGCGTGAAGGGAGGCTTGGGCCAGCCCCAGCATTTT.

The chain joins TRBV5-6 to TRBJ2-7; no definite D call. In germline, CDR1 is SGHDT, CDR2 YYEEEE. This CDR3 region has 13 residues. V was trimmed by 0 bases and J by 0 bases, leaving 4 bases between them. The CDR3: CASSLASSYEQYF. The CDR3, as DNA: TGTGCCAGCAGCTTGGCAAGCTCCTACGAGCAGTACTTC.

This clone has a single count. This sequence joins TRBV5-4 and TRBJ2-7, with a weak D call TRBD1 (5 bases). CDR1 and CDR2 (germline): SGHNT, YYREEE (reference sequence). This CDR3 contains 13 residues. Deletions cut 3 bases from V and 3 bases from J, with 10 bases between. The DNA for the CDR3 is TGTGCCAGCAGCTCCGACAGAGGCTACGAGCAGTACGTC. Protein sequence: CASSSDRGYEQYV.

The chain combines TRBV5-1 with TRBJ2-3, with D tentatively TRBD2 (7 bases). V lost 4 bases, J lost 2 bases, and 17 bases lay in between. Germline loops: CDR1 SGHRS, CDR2 YFSETQ. The CDR3 contains 16 residues. CDR3 DNA: TGCGCCAGCAGCCGGGGGGCTAGCGGAAACACAGATACGCAGTATTTT. This translates into CASSRGASGNTDTQYF.

The chain joins TRBV30 to TRBJ1-2; TRBD1 agrees at 7 bases. The CDR3 is 12 amino acids. Germline lookup yields CDR1 GTSNPN and CDR2 SVGIG (reference sequence). V was pared by 3 bases and J by 3 bases, with 1 base of the junction left unmatched. The CDR3 DNA sequence: TGTGCCTGGAGCGGGACAGACTATGGCTACACCTTC. Protein: CAWSGTDYGYTF. The full variable domain, in which reference TRBV30 and TRBJ1-2 provide the parts outside the CDR3, is SQTIHQWPATLVQPVGSPLSLECTVEGTSNPNLYWYRQAAGRGLQLLFYSVGIGQISSEVPQNLSASRPQDRQFILSSKKLLLSDSGFYLCAWSGTDYGYTFGSGTRLTVV.

This chain uses TRBV12-5 with TRBJ1-5, with a possible D match to TRBD1 (6 bases). This CDR3 contains 16 residues. Trimming left V 6 bases short and J 5 bases short, with 20 bases between. Germline CDR1 and CDR2: LGHNT and FRNRAP. Here the CDR3 reads CASGGGGGQGDQPQHF. Written as DNA, the CDR3 is TGTGCTAGTGGCGGGGGCGGCGGGCAAGGCGATCAGCCCCAGCATTTT. Together with reference TRBV12-5 and TRBJ1-5, the CDR3 gives the full variable domain: DARVTQTPRHKVTEMGQEVTMRCQPILGHNTVFWYRQTMMQGLELLAYFRNRAPLDDSGMPKDRFSAEMPDATLATLKIQPSEPRDSAVYFCASGGGGGQGDQPQHFGDGTRLSIL.

This clone appeared a single time. The chain combines TRBV7-2 with TRBJ1-5; 7 nucleotides agree with TRBD1. CDR3 length: 15 amino acids. The J segment lost 2 bases and the V segment lost 5 bases, leaving 6 bases of the junction unmatched. The germline CDR1 and CDR2 sequences are SGHTA and FQGNSA. The CDR3 region is CASSPTGNGNQPQHF. CDR3 bases: TGTGCCAGCAGCCCGACAGGGAATGGCAATCAGCCCCAGCATTTT.

V gene TRBV7-9 combines with J gene TRBJ1-4; D ambiguous. Germline CDR1 is SEHNR and CDR2 is FQNEAQ (reference sequence). CDR3 size: 15 residues. V shed 6 bases and J shed 5 bases, with 16 bases lying between them. CDR3 coding DNA: TGTGCCAGCAGACCGAACTCACGGAACAATGAAAAACTGTTTTTT. Translation gives CASRPNSRNNEKLFF.

This chain uses TRBV5-1 with TRBJ1-6, with D perhaps TRBD1 (5 bases). The CDR3 is 14 amino acids. Per germline, CDR1 SGHRS and CDR2 YFSETQ. Trimming cost V 9 bases and J 10 bases, with 20 bases left between them. CDR3 amino acids: CATTTGVSGSPLHF. The CDR3 nucleotides read TGCGCCACAACTACGGGGGTCTCTGGCTCACCCCTCCACTTT.

The V call is TRBV12-3 or TRBV12-4, the J call TRBJ2-7; tentatively, D is TRBD1 (6 bases). The germline V and J ends were trimmed by 5 bases and 6 bases, with 14 bases remaining between them. The CDR3 is 13 residues long. The CDR3 DNA reads TGTGCCAGCAGTCCAAACAGGGTAGGCGAGCAGTACTTC. Amino acid sequence: CASSPNRVGEQYF.

The J gene is TRBJ1-2, the V gene TRBV6-5; weak D call: TRBD1 (5 bases). The germline V gene encodes CDR1 MNHEY and CDR2 SVGAGI. V was clipped by 0 bases and J by 7 bases, with 6 bases between them. The CDR3 has 12 residues. The DNA for the CDR3 is TGTGCCAGCAGTTACTCGGGGGGTGGCTACACCTTC. It is translated as CASSYSGGGYTF.

The V call is TRBV7-8, the J call TRBJ1-2; D ambiguous. The CDR3 extends over 13 amino acids. Germline V gives CDR1 SGHVS, CDR2 FQNEAQ. Deletions cut 2 bases from V and 7 bases from J, with 11 bases between. CDR3: CASSLWALTGYTF. CDR3 coding DNA: TGTGCCAGCAGCTTATGGGCCTTAACTGGCTACACCTTC.

This chain links TRBV29-1 with TRBJ2-7; D is uncertain. With 6 bases removed from V and 3 bases from J, the gap between germline ends came to 15 bases. Germline values: CDR1 SQVTM, CDR2 ANQGSEA. CDR3 size: 13 residues. The CDR3 bases are TGCAGCGTCACTCCCTACGACGACTACGAGCAGTACTTC. Translation gives CSVTPYDDYEQYF.

The CDR3 region is CAIRQGGTGNTIYF. The CDR3 DNA reads as TGTGCCATCCGACAAGGAGGCACTGGAAACACCATATATTTT. The chain is built from TRBV10-3 and TRBJ1-3, with D uncertain. Germline loops: CDR1 ENHRY, CDR2 SYGVKD. Trimming took off 8 bases at V and 2 bases at J, with 13 bases between the two ends. The CDR3 extends over 14 amino acids.